This T cell receptor (beta chain) was recovered during a study of identical twins. Germline V lookup: CDR1 SGHRS, CDR2 YFSETQ. V dropped 3 bases and J dropped 4; count of bases not matched to a gene: 7. The CDR3 extends over 15 amino acids. Via MiXCR, TCRdb re-called the 5' RACE reads, giving one row per CDR3 protein. The table has 410,000 or so distinct CDR3 sequences, around a sixth seen once. The sample holds many counts of this clonotype. This chain uses TRBV5-1 with TRBJ2-1, with 7 positions matching TRBD1. Sequencing was performed on naive T cells sorted from blood. The receptor was isolated from a man aged 45 to 65 in good health. In nucleotides, the CDR3 is TGCGCCAGCAGCTCAGTAGGGGGCCCGTACAATGAGCAGTTCTTC. It encodes CASSSVGGPYNEQFF. The variable domain in full, completed from reference TRBV5-1 and TRBJ2-1, reads KAGVTQTPRYLIKTRGQQVTLSCSPISGHRSVSWYQQTPGQGLQFLFEYFSETQRNKGNFPGRFSGRQFSNSRSEMNVSTLELGDSALYLCASSSVGGPYNEQFFGPGTRLTVL.